This TCR beta chain was captured by sequencing in a study of blood T cell repertoires in COVID-19. Overall study: PBMCs, B-cell-depleted T cells, or T cells were the source of the cDNA or gDNA that made up the material.

Methods used by the authors: Researchers report that nucleated cell counts were estimated from reference gene primer amplification. The table came from immunoSEQ multiplex PCR; TCRdb's copy has only in-frame clones and leaves some out. That table gives V, J and clone size, and the DNA gave D and trimming. The data hold 140,000 to 150,000 clones, with 84% observed a single time. Per the germline V gene, CDR1 is SGDLS and CDR2 is YYNGEE. Trimming pared 4 bases from V and 6 bases from J, leaving 15 bases between. CDR3 length equals 14 residues. The source is a woman between 50 and 59 years old who had been exposed to COVID-19. The V gene is TRBV9, the J gene TRBJ2-3; D is perhaps TRBD2 (6 bases). The source material was PBMCs or T cells enriched from blood (not recorded which). The chain's CDR3 is CASSPGLSIDTQYF. The CDR3 DNA follows: TGTGCCAGCAGCCCAGGACTATCCATCGATACGCAGTATTTT.